The 15 T cell receptor beta chains given below trace back to one sample, sequenced in a study of T cells expressing NK-cell markers. From its re-call of the 5' RACE reads, TCRdb lists each CDR3 protein once, without DNA. The sample data list approximately 150,000 distinct CDR3 sequences. The sequencing sample was made of blood T cells: a sorted CD56 or NKG2C T cell subset, CD4+ or CD8+ T cells, or bulk PBMC T cells (not recorded which). The receptors shown here come from a young man in good health.

The J gene is TRBJ2-1, the V gene TRBV19; the D gene TCRdb calls, TRBD2, cannot be checked with no DNA. The CDR3 sequence is 13 residues long. CDR1 LNHDA and CDR2 SQIVND come from the germline V gene (reference sequence). CDR3: CASSTRIHNEQFF.

The V call is TRBV7-9, the J call TRBJ2-3; TCRdb gives TRBD1 as the D gene, but with no DNA this cannot be confirmed. The length of the CDR3 is 12 residues. Germline-derived CDR1 and CDR2 are SEHNR and FQNEAQ (reference sequence). CDR3 protein: CASSSLPDTQYF.

V and J are TRBV3-1 and TRBJ2-1; TCRdb names TRBD2, which stays unverified in the absence of DNA. The CDR3 has 15 amino acids. Germline CDR1 is LGHDT and CDR2 is YNNKEL (reference sequence). The CDR3 loop is CASSRNLAGVNEQFF.

Here the CDR3 reads CASSPSGSGEQYF. The V and J genes are TRBV5-1 and TRBJ2-7; TCRdb gives TRBD2 as the D gene, but with no DNA this cannot be confirmed. CDR1 is SGHRS and CDR2 is YFSETQ in the germline V gene. The CDR3 is 13 residues long.

The chain recombines TRBV6-1 with TRBJ2-2; TCRdb's D call of TRBD1 is untestable without DNA. The CDR3 is 13 amino acids. Germline V lookup: CDR1 MNHNS, CDR2 SASEGT. CDR3 sequence: CASSPGESGELFF.

The genes are TRBV3-1 and TRBJ2-3; TCRdb selects TRBD1, and the lack of DNA leaves this call unchecked. The CDR3 is 15 residues long. The V gene's germline CDR1 is LGHDT and CDR2 YNNKEL (reference sequence). The CDR3 reads CASSHYRASTDTQYF.

This sequence joins TRBV7-2 and TRBJ1-5. Germline CDR1 SGHTA, CDR2 FQGNSA. There are 15 residues in the CDR3. The CDR3 here is CASSPNGHSNQPQHF.

The CDR3 spells CASSERTGVEAFF. The rearrangement uses TRBV19 and TRBJ1-1; TCRdb proposes TRBD1, but this gene call is untestable without DNA. CDR1 is LNHDA and CDR2 is SQIVND in the germline V gene (reference sequence). The CDR3 has 13 residues.

The chain couples TRBV12-3 or TRBV12-4 to TRBJ2-6. The CDR3 sequence is 14 residues long. The CDR3: CASSLPPGANVLTF.

V gene TRBV28 combines with J gene TRBJ2-1. The CDR3 sequence is 15 residues long. Germline-derived CDR1 and CDR2 are MDHEN and SYDVKM. The CDR3 region is CASSFYSGSYNEQFF.

V and J are TRBV6-1 and TRBJ2-3; the D gene TCRdb calls, TRBD2, cannot be checked with no DNA. The CDR3 loop spans 16 amino acids. Per germline, CDR1 MNHNS and CDR2 SASEGT. The CDR3: CASSLNPGGYTDTQYF.

This rearrangement joins TRBV7-8 to TRBJ1-2. The CDR3 consists of 19 residues. CDR1 and CDR2 from the germline V gene are SGHVS and FQNEAQ. The CDR3 loop reads CASSHGIRGGVDLNYGYTF.

This chain connects TRBV11-2 to TRBJ2-7; TCRdb picks TRBD2, but there is no DNA to check that call. CDR1 is SGHAT, CDR2 FQNNGV, per germline. CDR3 size: 16 residues. The CDR3 sequence: CASSGPRGLAGYEQYF.

The CDR3 loop is CSARDPSDYGYTF. The gene calls are TRBV20-1 and TRBJ1-2. CDR3 size: 13 residues. CDR1 is DFQATT, CDR2 SNEGSKA, per germline (reference sequence).

The gene calls are TRBV11-1 and TRBJ2-1; the D gene TCRdb calls, TRBD2, cannot be checked with no DNA. The germline gives CDR1 SGHAT, CDR2 FQDESV (reference sequence). This CDR3 contains 22 residues. The CDR3 loop reads CASSLGQGEPRLAGGVDNEQFF.